The entry below describes one TCR beta chain. The sample is drawn from a study of blood T cell repertoires in COVID-19. Generated by immunoSEQ multiplex PCR, the TCRdb table keeps only in-frame clones and is missing some. The table lists roughly 150,000 clones, 80% of them singletons, with roughly 3.4% in the top ten. This CDR3 region has 19 residues. This TCR was sampled from a woman aged 55-70 years who had recovered from COVID-19. The specimen sequenced was PBMCs or T cells enriched from blood (not recorded which). V gene TRBV21-1 combines with J gene TRBJ2-1; the table's D call, TRBD2, was not checked against the DNA. TRBV21-1 is classified as a pseudogene. CDR3 sequence: CASSKKPEGLAGVYNEQFF. CDR3 coding DNA: TGTGCCAGCAGCAAAAAGCCTGAGGGACTAGCGGGGGTCTACAATGAGCAGTTCTTC.